The clone carrying this T cell receptor beta chain was counted ten times or more. Its antigen is unidentified. The sample is drawn from a study of regulatory T cells in long-lasting Graves disease. Study-level information: New Graves' disease cases had less than 3 months of antithyroid drugs.

Time point given: newly diagnosed GD, antithyroid drugs for less than 3 months. After RNA was extracted from PBMCs, the TCR library was made from it. Assembly of TCR beta libraries relied on iRepertoire HTBI primers together with Arm-PCR of CDR3 regions. Using its own MiXCR run on the multiplex PCR reads, TCRdb lists one record per CDR3 protein. The profile shows fewer than 350,000 distinct CDR3 sequences, about 18% of them singletons. Regarding the study as a whole: Analysis covered peripheral blood alone, not thyroid tissue. More public clonotypes were shared by persistent patients (about 2,700) than by new patients (around 990).

This sequence was found in a female donor with Graves disease. The sequences come from peripheral blood mononuclear cells (PBMCs), collected at new diagnosis, from a patient treated with antithyroid drugs.

CDR3 sequence (DNA): TGCGCCAGCAGCCAAGAGTTTGGAGGATCCTACAATGAGCAGTTCTTC. It translates to CASSQEFGGSYNEQFF. This chain connects TRBV4-1 to TRBJ2-1; TRBD2 is a possible D gene (5 bases). The CDR3 contains 16 residues. V dropped 0 bases and J dropped 1 base, with 10 bases sitting between them. CDR1 and CDR2 from the germline V gene are MGHRA and YSYEKL.